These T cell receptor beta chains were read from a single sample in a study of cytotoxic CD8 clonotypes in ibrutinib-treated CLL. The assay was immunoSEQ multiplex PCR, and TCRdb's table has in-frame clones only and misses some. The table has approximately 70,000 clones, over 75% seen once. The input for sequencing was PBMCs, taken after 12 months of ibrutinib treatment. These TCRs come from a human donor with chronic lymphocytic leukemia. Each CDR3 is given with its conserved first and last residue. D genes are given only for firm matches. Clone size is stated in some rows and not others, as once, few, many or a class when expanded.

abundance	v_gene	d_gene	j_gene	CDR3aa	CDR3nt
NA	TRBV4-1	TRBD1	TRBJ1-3	CASSLDRGYGNTIYF	TGCGCCAGCAGCCTCGACAGGGGCTATGGAAACACCATATATTTT
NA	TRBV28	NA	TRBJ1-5	CASRTAGRNQPQHF	TGTGCCAGCAGGACCGCGGGGCGCAATCAGCCCCAGCATTTT
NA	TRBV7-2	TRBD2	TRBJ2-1	CASSLGLLAGSYNEQFF	TGTGCCAGCAGCTTGGGGCTTCTAGCGGGCTCCTACAATGAGCAGTTCTTC
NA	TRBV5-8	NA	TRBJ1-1	CASSLAHYSVGAFF	TGTGCCAGCAGCTTGGCCCACTATTCCGTCGGAGCTTTCTTT
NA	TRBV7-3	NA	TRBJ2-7	CASSLNSRVPYEQYF	TGTGCCAGCAGCTTGAACTCCAGGGTACCCTACGAGCAGTACTTC
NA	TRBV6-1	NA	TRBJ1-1	CASSEDWVTDTEAFF	TGTGCCAGCAGTGAAGATTGGGTGACTGACACTGAAGCTTTCTTT
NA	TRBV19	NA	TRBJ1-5	CASSLKPGGQILNQPQHF	TGTGCCAGTAGTCTAAAACCGGGGGGGCAGATCCTAAATCAGCCCCAGCATTTT
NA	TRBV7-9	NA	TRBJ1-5	CASSLGSNGGNQPQHF	TGTGCCAGCAGCTTAGGCTCTAATGGGGGCAATCAGCCCCAGCATTTT
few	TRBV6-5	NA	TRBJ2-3	CASSYSWMTDTQYF	TGTGCCAGCAGTTACAGTTGGATGACAGATACGCAGTATTTT
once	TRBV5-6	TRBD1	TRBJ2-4	CASSIGQGTDIQYF	TGTGCCAGCAGCATAGGACAGGGAACGGACATTCAGTACTTC
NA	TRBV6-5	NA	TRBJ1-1	CASSYMGLMNTEAFF	TGTGCCAGCAGTTACATGGGGCTTATGAACACTGAAGCTTTCTTT
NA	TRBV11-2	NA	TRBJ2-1	CASSLGSPNEQFF	TGTGCCAGCAGCTTAGGTTCCCCTAATGAGCAGTTCTTC
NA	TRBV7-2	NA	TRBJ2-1	CASSPSVGVTYEQFF	TGTGCCAGCAGCCCTAGCGTGGGGGTTACTTATGAGCAGTTCTTC
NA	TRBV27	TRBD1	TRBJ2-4	CASSLRGQTYRDKNIQYF	TGTGCCAGCAGTCTAAGGGGACAGACCTATAGGGACAAAAACATTCAGTACTTC
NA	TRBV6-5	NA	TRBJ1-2	CASSYPGANGYTF	TGTGCCAGCAGTTACCCGGGGGCGAATGGCTACACCTTC
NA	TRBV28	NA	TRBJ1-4	CASSNAPSTNEKLFF	TGTGCCAGCAGCAACGCACCCTCAACTAATGAAAAACTGTTTTTT
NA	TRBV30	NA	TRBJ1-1	CAWSPRGGTEAFF	TGTGCCTGGTCCCCCAGGGGTGGCACTGAAGCTTTCTTT
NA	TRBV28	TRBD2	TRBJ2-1	CASSRGTSGYYNEQFF	TGTGCCAGCAGTAGAGGGACTAGCGGCTACTACAATGAGCAGTTCTTC
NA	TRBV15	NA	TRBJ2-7	CATSRDSGLYEQYF	TGTGCCACCAGCAGAGATTCGGGGTTATACGAGCAGTACTTC
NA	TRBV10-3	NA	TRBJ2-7	CAISDGRMGYEQYF	TGTGCCATCAGTGATGGGAGGATGGGCTACGAGCAGTACTTC
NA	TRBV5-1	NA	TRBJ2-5	CASSLFPGEQETQYF	TGCGCCAGCAGCTTGTTCCCCGGCGAGCAAGAGACCCAGTACTTC
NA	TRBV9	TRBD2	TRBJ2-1	CASSEIAGPASNEQFF	TGTGCCAGCAGTGAAATAGCGGGCCCCGCCTCCAATGAGCAGTTCTTC